These T cell receptor beta chains were read from a single sample in a study of control samples from healthy donors and cancer patients. This table comes from immunoSEQ multiplex PCR, and its TCRdb copy is limited to in-frame clones, with some not included. The sample gives over 100,000 clones, approximately 90% of which show up once; 3.5% to 4.5% is in the top ten. Input material: blood. The receptors here all came from a human donor in good health. The donor label of this sample is uncertain. Each CDR3 is given with its conserved first and last residue. D genes are given only for firm matches.

length | J | D | V | DNA | CDR3
14 | TRBJ1-4 | NA | TRBV7-3 | TGTGCCAGCAGCTTCCGGGACAATAATGAAAAACTGTTTTTT | CASSFRDNNEKLFF
13 | TRBJ1-1 | TRBD1 | TRBV5-1 | TGCGCCAGCAGCTCCAACCGGGACAGTGAAGCTTTCTTT | CASSSNRDSEAFF
16 | TRBJ1-6 | TRBD1 | TRBV19 | TGTGCCAGTAGTATCGACAGGGGACGGAATAATTCACCCCTCCACTTT | CASSIDRGRNNSPLHF
16 | TRBJ1-5 | TRBD1 | TRBV27 | TGTGCCAGCAGCCCGGGACAGGGCCCAAGGGGTCAGCCCCAGCATTTT | CASSPGQGPRGQPQHF
13 | TRBJ2-1 | NA | TRBV21-1 | TGTGCCAGCAGCAACGGCTGGGGGGCTGAGCAGTTCTTC | CASSNGWGAEQFF
13 | TRBJ1-1 | NA | TRBV6-5 | TGTGCCAGCAGCCTGGGGTTGGGCGCTGAAGCTTTCTTT | CASSLGLGAEAFF
16 | TRBJ2-5 | TRBD1 | TRBV27 | TGTGCCAGCAGTTTAAGGAGGACAGGTCAGCAAGAGACCCAGTACTTC | CASSLRRTGQQETQYF
16 | TRBJ1-1 | NA | TRBV9 | TGTGCCAGCAGCGCAGGACAGTCTATTGTGAACACTGAAGCTTTCTTT | CASSAGQSIVNTEAFF
17 | TRBJ2-3 | TRBD2 | TRBV2 | TGTGCCAGCAGTCGACCGGCTAAGGGACTAGATTGGGATACGCAGTATTTT | CASSRPAKGLDWDTQYF
14 | TRBJ2-7 | NA | TRBV9 | TGTGCCAGCAGCGTAGTTCAGGATGGAGGCGAGCAGTACTTC | CASSVVQDGGEQYF
13 | TRBJ2-3 | NA | TRBV2 | TGTGCCAGCAGTGAAGACGGGGCAGATACGCAGTATTTT | CASSEDGADTQYF
15 | TRBJ1-4 | NA | TRBV9 | TGTGCCAGCAGCGTAGGGGGTCACGGGGCGGAGAAACTGTTTTTT | CASSVGGHGAEKLFF
17 | TRBJ2-1 | TRBD2 | TRBV24-1 | TGTGCCACCAGTGATTTGGAGAGTAGCGGGCCCTACAATGAGCAGTTCTTC | CATSDLESSGPYNEQFF
16 | TRBJ1-6 | NA | TRBV19 | TGTGCCAGTAGTACCCCAAGACGGGGGTATAATTCACCCCTCCACTTT | CASSTPRRGYNSPLHF
15 | TRBJ1-6 | NA | TRBV5-6 | TGTGCCAGCAGCTTGAGGGATAGGAATAATTCACCCCTCCACTTT | CASSLRDRNNSPLHF
15 | TRBJ2-7 | TRBD1 | TRBV11-2 | TGTGCCAGCAGCTTAACCGGACAGGGAGTCTACGAGCAGTACTTC | CASSLTGQGVYEQYF
16 | TRBJ2-3 | TRBD2 | TRBV5-1 | TGCGCCAGCAAACAGGCGGGGGGATCCCGGATAGATACGCAGTATTTT | CASKQAGGSRIDTQYF
12 | TRBJ2-5 | NA | TRBV7-9 | TGTGCCAGCAGCGGATCCGGGGGGACCCAGTACTTC | CASSGSGGTQYF
13 | TRBJ1-2 | NA | TRBV5-5 | TGTGCCAGCAGCTTGGTGCCAGACTATGGCTACACCTTC | CASSLVPDYGYTF
14 | TRBJ2-1 | NA | TRBV19 | TGTGCCAGTAGCGGACAGAAACTGAGGAATGAGCAGTTCTTC | CASSGQKLRNEQFF
13 | TRBJ2-7 | NA | TRBV25-1 | TGTGCCAGCAGTGAAGAGGGCCACTACGAGCAGTACTTC | CASSEEGHYEQYF
16 | TRBJ2-2 | NA | TRBV7-3 | TGTGCCAGCAGCTCGTATTTCGGGGGAAACACCGGGGAGCTGTTTTTT | CASSSYFGGNTGELFF